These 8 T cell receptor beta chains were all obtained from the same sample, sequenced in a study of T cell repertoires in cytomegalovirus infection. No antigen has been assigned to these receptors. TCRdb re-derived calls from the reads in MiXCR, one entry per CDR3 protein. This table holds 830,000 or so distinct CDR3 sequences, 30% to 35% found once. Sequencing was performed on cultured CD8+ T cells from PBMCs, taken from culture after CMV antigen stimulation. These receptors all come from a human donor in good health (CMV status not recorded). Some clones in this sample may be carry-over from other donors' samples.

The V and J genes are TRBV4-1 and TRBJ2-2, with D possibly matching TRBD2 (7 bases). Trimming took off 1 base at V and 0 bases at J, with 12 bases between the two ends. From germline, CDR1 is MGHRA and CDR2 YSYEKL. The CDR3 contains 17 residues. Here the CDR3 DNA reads TGCGCCAGCAGCCAAGGAGGGGGGGCCGCGAACACCGGGGAGCTGTTTTTT. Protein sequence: CASSQGGGAANTGELFF.

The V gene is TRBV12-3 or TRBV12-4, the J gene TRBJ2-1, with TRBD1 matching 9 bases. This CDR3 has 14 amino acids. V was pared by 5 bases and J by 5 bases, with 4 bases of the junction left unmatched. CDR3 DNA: TGTGCCAGCAGTCCTCGGACAGGGGACAATGAGCAGTTCTTC. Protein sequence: CASSPRTGDNEQFF.

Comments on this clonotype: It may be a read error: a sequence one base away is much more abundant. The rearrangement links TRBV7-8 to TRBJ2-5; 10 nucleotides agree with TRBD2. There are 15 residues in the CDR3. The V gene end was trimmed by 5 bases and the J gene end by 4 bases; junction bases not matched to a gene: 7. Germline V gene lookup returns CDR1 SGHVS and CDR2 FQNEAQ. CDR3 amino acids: CASSASGGVGETQYF. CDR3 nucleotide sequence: TGTGCCAGCAGCGCCAGCGGGGGGGTAGGAGAGACCCAGTACTTC.

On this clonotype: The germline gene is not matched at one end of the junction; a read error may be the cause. CDR3 coding DNA: TGTGCCGGCAGTTTCTTGGCCGGGGAGCTGTTTTTT. This sequence encodes CAGSFLAGELFF. The J gene is TRBJ2-2, the V gene TRBV12-3 or TRBV12-4; no firm D call. The CDR3 loop spans 12 amino acids.

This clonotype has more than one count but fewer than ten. CDR3 DNA sequence: TGTGCCAGCAGTTACAAGCCCCATTATAACAATGAGCAGTTCTTC. Its protein is CASSYKPHYNNEQFF. The rearrangement joins TRBV6-2 or TRBV6-3 to TRBJ2-1; D remains ambiguous. Germline CDR1 reads MNHEY; CDR2 reads SVGEGT. V was trimmed by 2 bases and J by 5 bases, leaving 13 bases between them. This CDR3 comprises 15 residues.

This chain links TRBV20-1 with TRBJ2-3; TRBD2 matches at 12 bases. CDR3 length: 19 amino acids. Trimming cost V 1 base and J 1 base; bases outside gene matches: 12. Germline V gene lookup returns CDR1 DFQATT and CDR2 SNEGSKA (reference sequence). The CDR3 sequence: CSARAGLAGGPWGTDTQYF. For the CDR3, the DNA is TGCAGTGCTAGAGCGGGGCTAGCGGGGGGGCCTTGGGGCACAGATACGCAGTATTTT.

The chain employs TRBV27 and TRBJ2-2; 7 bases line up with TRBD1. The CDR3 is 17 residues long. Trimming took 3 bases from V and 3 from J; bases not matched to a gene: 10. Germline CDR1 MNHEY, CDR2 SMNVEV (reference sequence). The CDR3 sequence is CASSFIRTGWDTGELFF. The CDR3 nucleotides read TGTGCCAGCAGTTTTATAAGGACAGGATGGGACACCGGGGAGCTGTTTTTT.

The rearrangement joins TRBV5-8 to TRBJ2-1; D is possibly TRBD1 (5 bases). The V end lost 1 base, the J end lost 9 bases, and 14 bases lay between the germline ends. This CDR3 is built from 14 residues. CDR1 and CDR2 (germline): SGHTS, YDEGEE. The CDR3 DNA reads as TGTGCCAGCAGCTTGATCCTCCAGGGTTCTGAGCAGTTCTTC. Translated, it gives CASSLILQGSEQFF.